One and the same sample provided the 20 T cell receptor beta chains below, sequenced in a study of T cell repertoires in cytomegalovirus infection (dated by TCRdb to about 2019). This sample was sequenced with an Illumina HiSeq 1500. TCRdb passed the public sequencing reads through fastp at Q25 and MiXCR, retaining productive beta sequences. Duplicate CDR3 protein sequences are folded into a single record with the most common DNA and genes. This sample is represented by under 50,000 distinct CDR3 sequences; approximately 22% of them were singletons. Under 20% of the sample is in the top ten clones. Their cognate antigens are unknown. Sequenced sample: PBMCs, sequenced either directly or after in vitro stimulation (not recorded which). The receptor set was obtained from a human donor in good health (CMV status not recorded). Some clones in this sample may be carry-over from other donors' samples.

This clonotype was counted between two and nine times. V is TRBV19 and J is TRBJ1-1, with D possibly TRBD1 on 6 matching bases. Between the trimmed V and J ends, which lost 4 bases and 5 bases, there was a span of 8 bases. Germline V gene data show CDR1 as LNHDA and CDR2 as SQIVND (reference sequence). CDR3 length: 12 amino acids. The CDR3 DNA reads as TGTGCCAGTAGTAATAGGGGGACTGAAGCTTTCTTT. Translating gives CASSNRGTEAFF.

In this sample, this clonotype turned up a few times. J is TRBJ2-2 and V is TRBV6-1, with TRBD1 matching over 10 bases. CDR3 length: 15 residues. Trimming removed 6 bases from V and 4 bases from J; junction bases left unmatched: 5. Germline V gene data show CDR1 as MNHNS and CDR2 as SASEGT. The chain's CDR3 is CASSHRTGGTGELFF. Written as DNA, the CDR3 is TGTGCCAGCAGCCACCGGACAGGGGGCACCGGGGAGCTGTTTTTT.

The gene calls are TRBV4-1 and TRBJ1-1; D ambiguous. Deletions cut 4 bases from V and 4 bases from J, with 10 bases between. The CDR3 covers 13 residues. Germline V CDR1 and CDR2: MGHRA, YSYEKL. The CDR3 spells CASSPPGVTEAFF. The CDR3 nucleotides are TGCGCCAGCAGCCCCCCCGGGGTCACTGAAGCTTTCTTT.

The rearrangement uses TRBV29-1 and TRBJ1-4, with 9 bases matching TRBD1. Germline lookup yields CDR1 SQVTM and CDR2 ANQGSEA. CDR3 length: 16 residues. J lost 7 bases, V lost 4 bases, and 13 bases had no gene match. The CDR3 is CSVAGGTGWGSEKLFF. In nucleotides, the CDR3 is TGCAGCGTTGCCGGCGGGACAGGGTGGGGAAGTGAAAAACTGTTTTTT.

This clonotype showed up many times. This chain connects TRBV12-3 or TRBV12-4 to TRBJ2-1, with D hard to call. The CDR3 consists of 12 residues. V gave up 7 bases and J gave up 5 bases, with 9 bases separating them. DNA for the CDR3: TGTGCCAGCAATCGCGGCAACAATGAGCAGTTCTTC. Protein sequence: CASNRGNNEQFF.

This clonotype came up many times. CDR3 bases: TGTGCCAGCAGCTTAAGGGGTCGGAGACAAGAGACCCAGTACTTC. Its translation: CASSLRGRRQETQYF. This chain connects TRBV7-2 to TRBJ2-5; D possibly corresponds to TRBD1 (5 bases). Germline values: CDR1 SGHTA, CDR2 FQGNSA. Between the trimmed V and J ends, which lost 2 bases and 2 bases, there was a span of 12 bases. CDR3 length: 15 amino acids.

This clonotype appeared a few times. This sequence joins TRBV28 and TRBJ2-3; 8 positions agree with TRBD2. This CDR3 has 13 amino acids. V trimming: 11 bases; J trimming: 5 bases; junction bases outside the gene matches: 9. Germline CDR1 and CDR2: MDHEN and SYDVKM. The CDR3 here is CACIRREGDTQYF. The CDR3 DNA follows: TGTGCCTGCATCAGACGGGAGGGAGATACGCAGTATTTT.

The table lists this clonotype with a few counts. This sequence joins TRBV3-1 and TRBJ2-7; 7 bases map to TRBD1. Germline values: CDR1 LGHDT, CDR2 YNNKEL (reference sequence). Germline trimming cut 3 bases from V and 3 bases from J; bases unmatched to any gene: 11. The CDR3 is made up of 16 amino acids. The CDR3 here is CASSQNLRDSGYEQYF. In DNA, the CDR3 is TGTGCCAGCAGCCAGAATCTTCGGGACAGCGGCTACGAGCAGTACTTC.

This chain connects TRBV9 to TRBJ2-4; 9 bases line up with TRBD2. Per germline, CDR1 SGDLS and CDR2 YYNGEE. There are 16 residues in the CDR3. V shed 4 bases, J shed 0 bases, and the junction held 5 bases outside the gene matches. Here the CDR3 DNA reads TGTGCCAGCAGCTGCCCTAGCGGGGTAGCCAAAAACATTCAGTACTTC. Translating gives CASSCPSGVAKNIQYF. Based on the CDR3 plus reference TRBV9 and TRBJ2-4, the full variable domain is DSGVTQTPKHLITATGQRVTLRCSPRSGDLSVYWYQQSLDQGLQFLIQYYNGEERAKGNILERFSAQQFPDLHSELNLSSLELGDSALYFCASSCPSGVAKNIQYFGAGTRLSVL.

This clonotype was seen a few times. The chain combines TRBV20-1 with TRBJ1-6; 7 positions agree with TRBD1. This CDR3 is 15 amino acids long. Trimming removed 2 bases from V and 8 bases from J; junction bases left unmatched: 9. Germline lookup yields CDR1 DFQATT and CDR2 SNEGSKA (reference sequence). CDR3 protein: CSARKPGQSYSPLHF. The CDR3 nucleotides are TGCAGTGCTAGAAAGCCGGGACAGTCCTATTCACCCCTCCACTTT.

The chain links TRBV28 to TRBJ2-3; TRBD2 aligns across 7 bases. The V and J ends lost 3 bases and 3 bases, in that order; junction bases with no gene match: 6. Germline CDR1 is MDHEN and CDR2 is SYDVKM. This CDR3 is 15 amino acids long. This CDR3 reads CASSLWTRRTDTQYF. CDR3 sequence (DNA): TGTGCCAGCAGTTTGTGGACTAGGAGAACAGATACGCAGTATTTT. Drawing the rest from reference TRBV28 and TRBJ2-3, the complete variable domain is DVKVTQSSRYLVKRTGEKVFLECVQDMDHENMFWYRQDPGLGLRLIYFSYDVKMKEKGDIPEGYSVSREKKERFSLILESASTNQTSMYLCASSLWTRRTDTQYFGPGTRLTVL.

CDR3 DNA sequence: TGCAGCGTTGCTACGGCAGGGGGCTGGTCCAATGAGCAGTTCTTC. Protein: CSVATAGGWSNEQFF. The rearrangement uses TRBV29-1 and TRBJ2-1; 8 positions match TRBD1. Germline V gene sequence: CDR1 SQVTM, CDR2 ANQGSEA. The ends lost 4 bases at V and 6 bases at J; junction bases unmatched: 11. The CDR3 contains 15 residues.

This clonotype came up many times. The V gene is TRBV4-1, the J gene TRBJ2-3; tentatively, D is TRBD2 (5 bases). The germline V gene has CDR1 MGHRA and CDR2 YSYEKL. Trimming removed 0 bases from V and 8 bases from J, with 12 bases in between. This CDR3 comprises 14 residues. The CDR3 loop is CASSQEASQSTQYF. CDR3 nucleotides: TGCGCCAGCAGCCAAGAGGCTAGCCAAAGTACGCAGTATTTT.

This clonotype was seen at least ten times. The V call is TRBV19, the J call TRBJ1-5; 7 bases align to TRBD1. V trimming: 2 bases; J trimming: 3 bases; junction bases outside the gene matches: 7. This CDR3 contains 16 residues. Germline assignment: CDR1 LNHDA and CDR2 SQIVND (reference sequence). The chain's CDR3 is CASSIRQGAYNQPQHF. In DNA, the CDR3 is TGTGCCAGTAGTATACGACAGGGCGCTTACAATCAGCCCCAGCATTTT.

The V and J genes are TRBV20-1 and TRBJ2-3; D might be TRBD2 (6 bases). Germline CDR1 reads DFQATT; CDR2 reads SNEGSKA (reference sequence). The CDR3 has 13 amino acids. V was trimmed by 5 bases and J by 8 bases, leaving 17 bases between them. This CDR3 is CSAERDLMATQYF. The CDR3 coding sequence is TGCAGTGCTGAGAGGGACTTGATGGCTACGCAGTATTTT.

This clonotype was observed many times. The V gene is TRBV6-2 or TRBV6-3, the J gene TRBJ1-5; 7 bases match TRBD1. Losses at the gene ends were 5 bases for V and 6 bases for J; bases not matched to a gene: 7. CDR3 length: 14 amino acids. Germline loops: CDR1 MNHEY, CDR2 SVGEGT. The CDR3: CASSLQGSGQPQHF. CDR3 nucleotide sequence: TGTGCCAGCAGTCTACAGGGGTCGGGTCAGCCCCAGCATTTT.

The chain has TRBV2 and TRBJ2-3, with D tentatively TRBD2 (7 bases). The CDR3 contains 15 residues. V was cut by 5 bases and J by 3 bases, with 15 bases left in between. The V gene's germline CDR1 is SNHLY and CDR2 FYNNEI. This chain's CDR3 is CASSLGGPSTDTQYF. The CDR3, as DNA: TGTGCCAGCAGTTTGGGGGGGCCGTCAACAGATACGCAGTATTTT.

Many counts were recorded for this clonotype. V gene TRBV28 combines with J gene TRBJ1-5; D ambiguous. V lost 5 bases and J 4 bases, leaving 6 bases between the germline ends. CDR1 and CDR2 (germline): MDHEN, SYDVKM. This CDR3 has 12 residues. The CDR3 DNA sequence: TGTGCCAGCAGTGAGCCAAATCAGCCCCAGCATTTT. Its protein product is CASSEPNQPQHF.

The chain has TRBV12-3 or TRBV12-4 and TRBJ2-3; 9 positions agree with TRBD2. The length of the CDR3 is 16 residues. J gave up 1 base and V 2 bases, and 4 bases lay outside the gene matches. The CDR3 nucleotides are TGTGCCAGCAGTTTACTAGCGGGGTCGGGCACAGATACGCAGTATTTT. Residues: CASSLLAGSGTDTQYF.

This clonotype was seen ten or more times. The J gene is TRBJ1-2, the V gene TRBV6-1; tentative D call: TRBD1 (5 bases). Germline CDR1 is MNHNS and CDR2 is SASEGT. The CDR3 is 12 amino acids. The ends were cut back, 8 bases at V and 1 base at J, with 8 bases in the middle. The CDR3 is CASGGSNYGYTF. DNA of the CDR3: TGTGCCAGCGGGGGAAGTAACTATGGCTACACCTTC.